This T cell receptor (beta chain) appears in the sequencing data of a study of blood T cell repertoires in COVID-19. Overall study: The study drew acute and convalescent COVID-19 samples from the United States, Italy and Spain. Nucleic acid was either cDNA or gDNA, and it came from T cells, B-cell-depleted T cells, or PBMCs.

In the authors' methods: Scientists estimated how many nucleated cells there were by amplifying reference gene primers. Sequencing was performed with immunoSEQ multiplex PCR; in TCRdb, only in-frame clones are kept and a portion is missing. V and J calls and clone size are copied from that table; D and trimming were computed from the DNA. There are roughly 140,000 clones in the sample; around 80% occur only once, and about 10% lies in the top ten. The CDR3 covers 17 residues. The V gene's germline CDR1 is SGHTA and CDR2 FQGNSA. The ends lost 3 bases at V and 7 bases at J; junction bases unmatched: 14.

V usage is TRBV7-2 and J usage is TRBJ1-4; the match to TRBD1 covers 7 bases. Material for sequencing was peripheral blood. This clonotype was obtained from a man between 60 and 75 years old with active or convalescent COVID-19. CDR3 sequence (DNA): TGTGCCAGCAGCTTTGGATCAACAGGGGTGGGGGGTGAAAAACTGTTTTTT. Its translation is CASSFGSTGVGGEKLFF.